This TCR beta chain was found in a study of beta chain features in type 1 diabetes. Study summary: Analysis included under 120,000,000 sorted cells drawn from all samples. General study results and limits: At VDJ recombination sites, type 1 diabetes patients had fewer insertions and more deleted nucleotides.

This clone was seen more than once but under ten times. Its antigen is currently unknown. The entirety of the isolated RNA underwent reverse transcription, so expressed TCRB transcripts were sequenced. It was found that naive, central memory and regulatory T cell samples averaged about 3.4 million reads. Profiled with immunoSEQ multiplex PCR; TCRdb holds only in-frame clones, not every one. There are 810,000 or so clones in the sample; about 17% occur only once, and around 0.02% lies in the top ten. The collection from each donor was one heparinised blood draw averaging roughly 0.12 L. CDR3 size: 14 residues. V lost 10 bases to trimming and J lost 0 bases, with 13 bases between them. CDR1 and CDR2 from the germline V gene are LNHDA and SQIVND (reference sequence).

This sequence originates from a woman aged 18-30 years in good health. The sequencing sample was made of naive CD4+ T cells from blood. This chain joins TRBV19 and TRBJ1-5; D is ambiguous. Here the CDR3 reads CATLQSNSNQPQHF. DNA for the CDR3: TGTGCCACTTTACAGTCCAATAGCAATCAGCCCCAGCATTTT.